This is a list of T cell receptor beta chains from one sample in a study of Ad26.COV2.S vaccination and SARS-CoV-2 variants. This table comes from immunoSEQ multiplex PCR, and its TCRdb copy is limited to in-frame clones, with some not included. The data show 440,000 or so clones, nearly 90% seen once. This material consisted of peripheral blood, taken in a trial of Ad26.COV2.S vaccine versus placebo. Source of these receptors: a person aged 18-65 years who received the Ad26.COV2.S COVID-19 vaccine or a placebo. Each CDR3 is given with its conserved first and last residue. The D gene is left open where the match is weak. Rows give clone size only sometimes, using once, few, many, or a class for an expanded clone.

V gene	clone size	J gene	D gene	CDR3 protein	CDR3 DNA
TRBV4-3	.	TRBJ1-5	.	CASSQDSSNQPQHF	TGCGCCAGCAGCCAAGACTCGTCCAATCAGCCCCAGCATTTT
TRBV28	.	TRBJ1-5	.	CASSFPVQSNQPQHF	TGTGCCAGCAGTTTCCCGGTTCAGAGCAATCAGCCCCAGCATTTT
TRBV30	.	TRBJ1-2	.	CAWNPHTYGYTF	TGTGCCTGGAACCCACACACTTATGGCTACACCTTC
TRBV7-9	.	TRBJ2-6	TRBD2	CASSLTGTRRTGANVLTF	TGTGCCAGCAGCCTAACCGGGACTAGGAGAACTGGGGCCAACGTCCTGACTTTC
TRBV27	once	TRBJ2-3	.	CAASRGDTDTQYF	TGTGCCGCAAGCAGAGGGGACACAGATACGCAGTATTTT
TRBV6-1	medium-sized	TRBJ2-3	.	CASSDGGGSGSDTQYF	TGTGCCAGCAGTGATGGGGGCGGGAGTGGGTCAGATACGCAGTATTTT
TRBV7-2	.	TRBJ2-3	.	CASSLVGSASTDTQYF	TGTGCCAGCAGCTTAGTTGGGTCAGCTAGCACAGATACGCAGTATTTT
TRBV9	.	TRBJ2-1	.	CASSSDPPSSLLSFEQFF	TGTGCCAGCAGCTCAGACCCCCCCTCTTCCCTACTAAGTTTTGAGCAGTTCTTC
TRBV28	.	TRBJ2-2	.	CANAANTGELFF	TGTGCCAATGCGGCGAACACCGGGGAGCTGTTTTTT
TRBV2	.	TRBJ1-1	.	CASSPDRRNTEAFF	TGTGCCAGCAGTCCCGACAGGAGGAACACTGAAGCTTTCTTT
TRBV3-1/TRBV3-2	.	TRBJ1-2	.	CASSQERGLVAVYGYTF	TGTGCCAGCAGCCAAGAACGGGGACTGGTGGCGGTCTATGGCTACACCTTC
TRBV3-1/TRBV3-2	few	TRBJ2-1	TRBD2	CASSRGGYNEQFF	TGTGCCAGCAGTCGGGGGGGTTACAATGAGCAGTTCTTC
TRBV6-5	.	TRBJ1-2	.	CASSHIQGYGYTF	TGTGCCAGCAGCCATATACAGGGATACGGCTACACCTTC
TRBV7-8	.	TRBJ2-5	.	CASRAFFGDQETQYF	TGTGCCAGCAGGGCCTTCTTTGGAGACCAAGAGACCCAGTACTTC
TRBV18	.	TRBJ1-6	.	CASLPTASYNSPLHF	TGTGCCAGCTTGCCTACAGCTTCTTATAATTCACCCCTCCACTTT
TRBV28	.	TRBJ2-7	TRBD2	CASSLESGLAAYEQYF	TGTGCCAGCAGTTTAGAATCGGGACTAGCGGCCTACGAGCAGTACTTC
TRBV5-1	.	TRBJ1-2	TRBD1	CASSPGTASNYGYTF	TGCGCCAGCAGCCCTGGGACAGCCTCTAACTATGGCTACACCTTC
TRBV5-4	.	TRBJ2-5	.	CASSSQGASETQYF	TGTGCCAGCAGTTCACAAGGGGCTTCAGAGACCCAGTACTTC
TRBV7-3	.	TRBJ2-2	TRBD1	CASSHAPGQGAFGELFF	TGTGCCAGCAGCCATGCCCCGGGACAGGGGGCTTTTGGGGAGCTGTTTTTT
TRBV6-6	.	TRBJ2-7	TRBD1	CASGGTGSYEQYF	TGTGCCAGCGGGGGGACAGGGTCCTACGAGCAGTACTTC
TRBV4-1	.	TRBJ2-3	TRBD1	CASSTFLDRGPDRDTQYF	TGCGCCAGCAGCACCTTCCTCGACAGGGGACCTGATAGGGATACGCAGTATTTT
TRBV2	.	TRBJ2-5	.	CASSPTETQYF	TGTGCCAGCAGCCCTACGGAGACCCAGTACTTC
TRBV4-2	.	TRBJ1-2	TRBD1	CASSQDSRQGGTYGYTF	TGTGCCAGCAGCCAAGACTCTAGACAGGGAGGGACCTATGGCTACACCTTC
TRBV28	.	TRBJ1-1	TRBD1	CASREGGQGAGTEAFF	TGTGCCAGCCGCGAGGGGGGACAGGGGGCAGGCACTGAAGCTTTCTTT
TRBV4-3	.	TRBJ2-1	.	CASSPVTKSYNEQFF	TGCGCCAGCAGCCCAGTGACTAAATCTTACAATGAGCAGTTCTTC
TRBV19	.	TRBJ1-5	.	CASSPRGRINQPQHF	TGTGCCAGTAGTCCCAGGGGACGGATCAATCAGCCCCAGCATTTT
TRBV5-1	.	TRBJ2-1	.	CASSTDSSEQFF	TGCGCCAGCAGCACCGATTCGAGTGAGCAGTTCTTC
TRBV6-5	.	TRBJ2-2	.	CASIRLPPDTGELFF	TGTGCCAGCATCAGACTACCCCCCGACACCGGGGAGCTGTTTTTT
TRBV7-3	.	TRBJ2-5	.	CASSLNSQETQYF	TGTGCCAGCAGCTTAAACAGCCAAGAGACCCAGTACTTC
TRBV5-5	few	TRBJ2-6	.	CASSSRQGSGANVLTF	TGTGCCAGCAGCTCCAGGCAGGGATCTGGGGCCAACGTCCTGACTTTC
TRBV27	.	TRBJ1-2	.	CASRGSYGYTF	TGTGCCAGCAGGGGATCCTATGGCTACACCTTC
TRBV28	.	TRBJ2-1	.	CASRTDEGPSYNEQFF	TGTGCCAGCAGAACCGATGAGGGTCCGTCCTACAATGAGCAGTTCTTC
TRBV7-3	.	TRBJ2-1	TRBD2	CASSLTSGANNEQFF	TGTGCCAGCAGCTTAACTAGCGGGGCTAACAATGAGCAGTTCTTC
TRBV6-2/TRBV6-3	.	TRBJ2-5	.	CASSYGGMETQYF	TGTGCCAGCAGTTACGGGGGAATGGAGACCCAGTACTTC
TRBV5-6	once	TRBJ1-2	.	CASSQTLKTQDGYTF	TGTGCCAGCAGCCAAACGCTAAAAACGCAGGATGGCTACACCTTC
TRBV5-1	.	TRBJ1-3	.	CASSFDTVSGNTIYF	TGCGCCAGCAGCTTCGACACCGTCTCTGGAAACACCATATATTTT
TRBV19	once	TRBJ1-5	.	CASSERQEPQHF	TGTGCCAGTAGTGAAAGACAGGAGCCCCAGCATTTT
TRBV20-1	.	TRBJ1-5	.	CSAGEGQPQHF	TGCAGTGCGGGCGAGGGTCAGCCCCAGCATTTT
TRBV5-1	.	TRBJ2-3	TRBD2	CASRGLAGGTDTQYF	TGCGCCAGCCGAGGACTAGCGGGAGGCACAGATACGCAGTATTTT
TRBV9	.	TRBJ1-5	.	CASSPDVNQPQHF	TGTGCCAGCAGCCCCGACGTCAATCAGCCCCAGCATTTT
TRBV19	.	TRBJ1-5	.	CATKGPGPSNQPQHF	TGTGCCACCAAAGGGCCGGGACCGAGCAATCAGCCCCAGCATTTT
TRBV19	.	TRBJ1-5	TRBD1	CASSIKRRTGAQPQHF	TGTGCCAGTAGTATTAAGAGAAGGACAGGGGCTCAGCCCCAGCATTTT
TRBV2	once	TRBJ2-2	TRBD1	CASSGQGYLNTGELFF	TGTGCCAGCAGTGGACAGGGCTACCTGAACACCGGGGAGCTGTTTTTT
TRBV6-5	.	TRBJ1-2	.	CASRVGVGGYTF	TGTGCCAGCCGAGTAGGGGTGGGAGGCTACACCTTC
TRBV19	.	TRBJ1-1	.	CASSTKAGTEAFF	TGTGCCAGTAGTACAAAAGCCGGCACTGAAGCTTTCTTT
TRBV19	.	TRBJ2-5	.	CASSISYQETQYF	TGTGCCAGTAGTATCTCGTACCAAGAGACCCAGTACTTC
TRBV12-2	once	TRBJ2-1	.	CASRLGEGATSGRVGQFF	TGTGCAAGTCGCTTAGGAGAAGGGGCTACTAGCGGGAGAGTGGGGCAGTTCTTC